Listed below are T cell receptor beta chains from one sample, sequenced in a study of radiation and T cells in renal cell carcinoma. Sequencing was performed with immunoSEQ multiplex PCR; in TCRdb, only in-frame clones are kept and a portion is missing. This sample yields more than 95,000 clones, of which around 84% are seen a single time; approximately 3% belongs to the top ten. The source material was blood, sampled from a patient whose treatment included radiotherapy and nephrectomy. The source is an older woman with renal cell carcinoma. CDR3s include the opening cysteine and the closing phenylalanine or tryptophan.

V,J,CDR3
TRBV7-9,TRBJ1-2,CASSTPTGLRGYTF
TRBV5-5,TRBJ2-7,CASSFGTGQRPSNSYEQYF
TRBV7-9,TRBJ2-7,CASSYGRGEQYF
TRBV5-6,TRBJ2-3,CASSLGEGRPELTDTQYF
TRBV9,TRBJ1-1,CASSALLTGRLAEAFF
TRBV28,TRBJ2-7,CASTPGTGPYEQYF
TRBV5-1,TRBJ2-1,CASSFRAGGGSRDEQFF
TRBV6-1,TRBJ1-5,CASTVGGYQPQHF
TRBV18,TRBJ1-5,CASSPDRNQPQHF
TRBV5-4,NA,CASRAILGEQYF